This is a list of T cell receptor beta chains from one sample in a study of blood T cells in healthy people across ages. From the 5' RACE reads, TCRdb called clonotypes with MiXCR, one entry per CDR3 protein. The data hold about 1.4 million distinct CDR3 sequences, with approximately 60% observed a single time. The specimen was blood. The receptor set was obtained from a man aged 18-30 years in good health. The CDR3 runs from the conserved cysteine through the conserved F or W. Each record gives: V gene, CDR3 protein.

TRBV3-1,CASSQVSGRAVDEQFF
TRBV27,CASRIHGGPSYEQYF
TRBV27,CASSKIGTEHYGYTF
TRBV2,CASRGQGNGYTF
TRBV29-1,CSLIGAEGETQYF
TRBV7-9,CASSRPDRGRSTEQFF
TRBV25-1,CASSESTETGELFF
TRBV7-9,CASSLGAGNAYNEQFF
TRBV14,CASSQSLRGWADTQYF
TRBV6-4,CASSDSGLATDTQYF
TRBV7-6,CASSLVSDEQYF
TRBV29-1,CSVGTPTYNEQFF
TRBV25-1,CASSYRGAKAPLHF
TRBV4-1,CASSGVSYNSPLHF
TRBV6-6,CASSYLRARDTQYF
TRBV10-3,CAIMGGTTNEQFF
TRBV9,CASSVRDFHTEAFF
TRBV10-1,CASGQSYYEQYF
TRBV2,CASKGQGLSGANVLTF
TRBV20-1,CSARDPGPATNTQYF
TRBV4-1,CASSQDHRGGGYTF
TRBV4-2,CASSLYYGNEQFF